Following are 15 T cell receptor beta chains from one sample sequenced in a study of naive and memory T cell subsets (dated by TCRdb to the late 2010s). The library was obtained by UMI-ligation and nested PCR. The sample was run on an Illumina MiSeq. An equimolar mix of two oligonucleotides covering both TRBC1 and TRBC2 was used as the beta constant-region primer. Four rounds of PCR, combining the SP2 primer with nested alpha and beta constant-region primers, were used to amplify the ligated cDNA. Starting from the raw public reads, TCRdb applied fastp trimming at Q25, assembled clones with MiXCR and retained in-frame beta chains. A single entry per CDR3 protein holds the most common genes and DNA from its merged rows. This sample gives 100,000 to 150,000 distinct CDR3 sequences in total; 36% of them show up just once. About 0.85% of the sample is held by the ten biggest clonotypes. The sequenced material came from central memory CD4+ T cells from blood. What the cell subset or site label conveys for this sample: central memory, CD45RA- CD27+. The origin of the receptors is a human donor in good health.

The rearrangement uses TRBV2 and TRBJ2-1; 10 nucleotides align to TRBD2. V lost 6 bases to trimming and J lost 6 bases; unmatched junction nucleotides: 8. The germline gives CDR1 SNHLY, CDR2 FYNNEI. The CDR3 covers 15 residues. CDR3 nucleotides: TGTGCCAGCAGCCCCCTAGCGGGAGAAGCCAATGAGCAGTTCTTC. Translation gives CASSPLAGEANEQFF. Looking up the rest from reference TRBV2 and TRBJ2-1 gives the full variable domain: EPEVTQTPSHQVTQMGQEVILRCVPISNHLYFYWYRQILGQKVEFLVSFYNNEISEKSEIFDDQFSVERPDGSNFTLKIRSTKLEDSAMYFCASSPLAGEANEQFFGPGTRLTVL.

This clonotype was recorded a few times. This chain uses TRBV9 with TRBJ2-7; D is unclear. The CDR3 contains 11 residues. Germline V CDR1 and CDR2: SGDLS, YYNGEE. Trimming took off 0 bases at V and 12 bases at J, with 10 bases between the two ends. The CDR3 loop reads CASSVDTTLYF. CDR3 DNA: TGTGCCAGCAGCGTAGACACTACCCTGTACTTC.

This clonotype has just a few counts. This chain uses TRBV18 with TRBJ1-1; D is uncertain. The CDR3 sequence is 15 residues long. Trimming took off 1 base at V and 4 bases at J, with 13 bases between the two ends. Germline CDR1 KGHSH, CDR2 LQKENI. For the CDR3, the DNA is TGTGCCAGCTCACCACTTGCGGGCAGTCTCACTGAAGCTTTCTTT. Protein sequence: CASSPLAGSLTEAFF.

The V call is TRBV9, the J call TRBJ1-6, with D possibly matching TRBD1 (5 bases). CDR3 length: 14 residues. Germline lookup yields CDR1 SGDLS and CDR2 YYNGEE. The V end lost 1 base, the J end lost 7 bases, and 9 bases lay between the germline ends. CDR3 loop: CASSVQTGNSPLHF. As DNA, the CDR3 is TGTGCCAGCAGCGTACAAACAGGAAATTCACCCCTCCACTTT.

This clonotype was counted at least ten times. V usage is TRBV20-1 and J usage is TRBJ2-1, with TRBD2 matching over 11 bases. V trimming: 4 bases; J trimming: 1 base; junction bases outside the gene matches: 0. CDR1 DFQATT and CDR2 SNEGSKA come from the germline V gene (reference sequence). The CDR3 loop spans 14 amino acids. In DNA form, the CDR3 reads TGCAGTGCTACTAGCGGGAGGTCCTACAATGAGCAGTTCTTC. It encodes CSATSGRSYNEQFF.

The chain has TRBV14 and TRBJ2-1; D call uncertain. The CDR3 covers 15 residues. Trimming shortened V by 1 base and J by 2 bases, and 9 bases separated the two germline ends. Per germline, CDR1 SGHDN and CDR2 FVKESK. The CDR3 region is CASSQGWATYNEQFF. CDR3 bases: TGTGCCAGCAGCCAAGGTTGGGCCACCTACAATGAGCAGTTCTTC. Drawing the rest from reference TRBV14 and TRBJ2-1, the complete variable domain is EAGVTQFPSHSVIEKGQTVTLRCDPISGHDNLYWYRRVMGKEIKFLLHFVKESKQDESGMPNNRFLAERTGGTYSTLKVQPAELEDSGVYFCASSQGWATYNEQFFGPGTRLTVL.

This clonotype was seen ten or more times. V gene TRBV5-6 combines with J gene TRBJ2-2, with TRBD1 matching over 7 bases. Germline V gene lookup returns CDR1 SGHDT and CDR2 YYEEEE. Trimming at V came to 1 base and at J to 4 bases, leaving 10 bases not matched to a gene. The CDR3 is 17 residues long. The CDR3 here is CASSLYTTGWGTGELFF. The CDR3 DNA reads TGTGCCAGCAGCTTGTATACGACAGGGTGGGGCACCGGGGAGCTGTTTTTT.

The table lists this clonotype with many counts. The rearrangement uses TRBV6-5 and TRBJ2-2; 9 bases line up with TRBD1. CDR1 and CDR2 (germline): MNHEY, SVGAGI. This CDR3 is 14 amino acids long. V lost 6 bases to trimming and J lost 3 bases; unmatched junction nucleotides: 2. This chain's CDR3 is CASSWTGDTGELFF. The DNA for the CDR3 is TGTGCCAGCAGCTGGACAGGGGACACCGGGGAGCTGTTTTTT.

The genes are TRBV27 and TRBJ1-2, with a tentative D call TRBD1 (6 bases). Germline V gene data show CDR1 as MNHEY and CDR2 as SMNVEV (reference sequence). Trimming left V 1 base short and J 4 bases short, with 10 bases between. The CDR3 has 14 amino acids. The CDR3 DNA sequence: TGTGCCAGCAGTTTATACAGGGTAGGCTATGGCTACACCTTC. Its translation: CASSLYRVGYGYTF.

The chain employs TRBV4-2 and TRBJ1-5; D may be TRBD1 (6 bases). This CDR3 spans 17 amino acids. Trimming took off 8 bases at V and 1 base at J, with 21 bases between the two ends. CDR1 is LGHNA, CDR2 YNFKEQ, per germline. CDR3 sequence reads: CASLQMQGNASNQPQHF. CDR3 in DNA: TGTGCCAGCCTACAGATGCAGGGGAACGCAAGCAATCAGCCCCAGCATTTT.

Regarding this clonotype: A read error may explain this, as a much larger clone is one base away. The chain carries TRBV27 and TRBJ2-3, with D unclear. Germline V CDR1 and CDR2: MNHEY, SMNVEV (reference sequence). The CDR3 is 13 amino acids. The CDR3 bases are TGTGCCAGCAGTTTATCGATCACAGATACGCGGTATTTT. Amino acid sequence: CASSLSITDTRYF.

At least ten counts were recorded for this clonotype. CDR3 residues: CASSLDGREGRDEQFF. The CDR3 nucleotides read TGTGCCAGCAGCTTAGATGGGAGGGAGGGCCGTGATGAGCAGTTCTTC. The chain combines TRBV11-3 with TRBJ2-1, with TRBD2 identical over 7 bases. The CDR3 totals 16 residues. Germline assignment: CDR1 SGHNT and CDR2 YENEEA. The V segment lost 0 bases and the J segment 8 bases; nucleotides outside the gene matches: 10.

V gene TRBV9 combines with J gene TRBJ2-4; weak D call: TRBD2 (6 bases). V was shortened by 3 bases and J by 6 bases, with 19 bases between the two germline ends. The germline gives CDR1 SGDLS, CDR2 YYNGEE. The CDR3 runs to 16 residues. For the CDR3, the DNA is TGTGCCAGCAGCGCGAGGGACTTTCACCCACTAAACATTCAGTACTTC. As protein: CASSARDFHPLNIQYF.

This clonotype turned up a few times. The V call is TRBV11-2, the J call TRBJ2-7, with 14 bases that match TRBD2. CDR3 length: 14 amino acids. V lost 8 bases to trimming and J lost 4 bases; unmatched junction nucleotides: 4. Germline values: CDR1 SGHAT, CDR2 FQNNGV. The DNA of the CDR3 is TGTGCCAGCGGGGGGACTAGCGGGAGTTACGAGCAGTACTTC. It encodes CASGGTSGSYEQYF.

The rearrangement uses TRBV29-1 and TRBJ1-1, with unresolved D. Trimming pared 4 bases from V and 5 bases from J, leaving 14 bases between. The CDR3 loop spans 13 amino acids. CDR1 and CDR2 from the germline V gene are SQVTM and ANQGSEA. CDR3 in DNA: TGCAGCGTTGTTGCGCAGGTCGGGACTGAAGCTTTCTTT. This gives the protein CSVVAQVGTEAFF.